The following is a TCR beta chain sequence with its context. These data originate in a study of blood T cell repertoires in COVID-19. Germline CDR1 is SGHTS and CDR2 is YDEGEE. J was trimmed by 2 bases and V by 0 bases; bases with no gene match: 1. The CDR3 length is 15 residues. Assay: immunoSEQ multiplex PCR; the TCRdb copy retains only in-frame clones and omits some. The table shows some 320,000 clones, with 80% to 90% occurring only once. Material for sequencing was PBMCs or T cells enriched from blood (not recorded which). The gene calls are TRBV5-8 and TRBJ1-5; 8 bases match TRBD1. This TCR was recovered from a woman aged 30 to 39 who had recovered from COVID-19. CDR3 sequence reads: CASSLGQGRNQPQHF. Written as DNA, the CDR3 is TGTGCCAGCAGCTTGGGACAGGGGCGCAATCAGCCCCAGCATTTT.